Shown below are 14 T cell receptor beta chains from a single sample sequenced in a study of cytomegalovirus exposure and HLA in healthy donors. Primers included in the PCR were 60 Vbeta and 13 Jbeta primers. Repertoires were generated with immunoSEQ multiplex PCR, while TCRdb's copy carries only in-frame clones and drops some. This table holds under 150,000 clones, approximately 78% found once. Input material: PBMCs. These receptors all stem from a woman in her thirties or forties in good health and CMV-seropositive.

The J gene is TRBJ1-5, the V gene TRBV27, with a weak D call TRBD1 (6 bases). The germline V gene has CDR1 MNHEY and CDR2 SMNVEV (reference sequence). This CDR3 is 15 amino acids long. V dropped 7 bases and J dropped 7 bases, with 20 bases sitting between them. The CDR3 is CASKPTDRFHQPQHF. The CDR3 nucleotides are TGTGCCAGCAAACCTACTGACAGGTTTCACCAGCCCCAGCATTTT.

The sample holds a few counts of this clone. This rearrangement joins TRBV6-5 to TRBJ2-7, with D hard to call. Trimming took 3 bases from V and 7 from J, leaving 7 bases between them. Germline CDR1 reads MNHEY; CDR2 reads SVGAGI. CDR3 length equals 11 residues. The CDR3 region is CASSYRREQYF. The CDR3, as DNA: TGTGCCAGCAGTTATCGGAGAGAGCAGTACTTC.

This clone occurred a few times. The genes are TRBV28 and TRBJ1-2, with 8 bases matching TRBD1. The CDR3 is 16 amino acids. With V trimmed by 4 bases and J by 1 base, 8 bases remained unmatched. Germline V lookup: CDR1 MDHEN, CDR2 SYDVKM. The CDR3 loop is CASSSGGAGGNYGYTF. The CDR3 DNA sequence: TGTGCCAGCAGTTCAGGGGGCGCGGGTGGTAACTATGGCTACACCTTC.

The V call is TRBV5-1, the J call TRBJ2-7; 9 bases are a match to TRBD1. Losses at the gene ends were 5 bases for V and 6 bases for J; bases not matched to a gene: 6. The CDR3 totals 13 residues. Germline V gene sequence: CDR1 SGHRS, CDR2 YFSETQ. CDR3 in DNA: TGCGCCAGCAGTCGCTCGACAGGGGGCGAGCAGTACTTC. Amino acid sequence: CASSRSTGGEQYF.

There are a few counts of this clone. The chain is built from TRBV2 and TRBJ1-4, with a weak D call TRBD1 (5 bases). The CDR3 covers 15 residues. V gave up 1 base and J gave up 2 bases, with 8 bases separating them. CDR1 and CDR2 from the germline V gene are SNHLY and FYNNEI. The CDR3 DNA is TGTGCCAGCAGTGAAGAGGGGATCACTAATGAAAAACTGTTTTTT. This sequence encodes CASSEEGITNEKLFF. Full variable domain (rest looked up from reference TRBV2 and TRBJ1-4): EPEVTQTPSHQVTQMGQEVILRCVPISNHLYFYWYRQILGQKVEFLVSFYNNEISEKSEIFDDQFSVERPDGSNFTLKIRSTKLEDSAMYFCASSEEGITNEKLFFGSGTQLSVL.

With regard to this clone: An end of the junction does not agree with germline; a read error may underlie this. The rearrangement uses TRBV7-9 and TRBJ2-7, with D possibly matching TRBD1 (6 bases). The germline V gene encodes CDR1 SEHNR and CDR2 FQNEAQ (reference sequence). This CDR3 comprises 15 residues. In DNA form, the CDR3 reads TGTTCCAGCAGCCTCACAGGGTCCAGCTCCTACGAGCAGTACTTC. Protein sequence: CSSSLTGSSSYEQYF. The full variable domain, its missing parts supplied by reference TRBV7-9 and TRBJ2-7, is DTGVSQNPRHKITKRGQNVTFRCDPISEHNRLYWYRQTLGQGPEFLTYFQNEAQLEKSRLLSDRFSAERPKGSFSTLEIQRTEQGDSAMYLCSSSLTGSSSYEQYFGPGTRLTVT.

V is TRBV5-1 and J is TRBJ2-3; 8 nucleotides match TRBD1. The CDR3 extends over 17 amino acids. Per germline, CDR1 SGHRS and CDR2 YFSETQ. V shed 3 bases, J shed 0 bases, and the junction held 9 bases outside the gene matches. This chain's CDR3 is CASSWDLDRESTDTQYF. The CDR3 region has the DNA TGCGCCAGCAGCTGGGACCTGGACAGGGAAAGCACAGATACGCAGTATTTT.

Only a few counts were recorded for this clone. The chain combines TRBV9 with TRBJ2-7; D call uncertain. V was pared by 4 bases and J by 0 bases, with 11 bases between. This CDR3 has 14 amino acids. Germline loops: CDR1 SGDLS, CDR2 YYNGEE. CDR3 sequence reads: CASSPQPSSYEQYF. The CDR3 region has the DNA TGTGCCAGCAGCCCCCAACCGAGCTCCTACGAGCAGTACTTC.

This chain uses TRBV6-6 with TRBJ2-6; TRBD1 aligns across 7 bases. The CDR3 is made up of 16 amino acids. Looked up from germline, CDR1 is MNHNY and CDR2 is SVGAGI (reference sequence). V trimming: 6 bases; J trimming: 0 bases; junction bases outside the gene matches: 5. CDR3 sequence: CASSRRDSSGANVLTF. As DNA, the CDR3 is TGTGCCAGCAGCCGAAGGGACAGCTCTGGGGCCAACGTCCTGACTTTC.

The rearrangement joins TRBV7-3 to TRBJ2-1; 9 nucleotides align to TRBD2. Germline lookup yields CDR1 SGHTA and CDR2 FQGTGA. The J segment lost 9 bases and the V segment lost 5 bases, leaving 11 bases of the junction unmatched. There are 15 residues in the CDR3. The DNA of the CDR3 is TGTGCCAGCAGCCCGCGACTAGCGGCCAGGGGTGAGCAGTTCTTC. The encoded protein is CASSPRLAARGEQFF.

CDR3 coding DNA: TGTGCCAGCAGAGCTTTGATGGTAGCAAATGAGCAGTTCTTC. It yields the protein CASRALMVANEQFF. This rearrangement joins TRBV6-1 to TRBJ2-1; D gene unclear. Germline values: CDR1 MNHNS, CDR2 SASEGT. This CDR3 is built from 14 residues. With 6 bases removed from V and 7 bases from J, the gap between germline ends came to 16 bases.

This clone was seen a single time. This CDR3 is CASSLAGAANTGELFF. CDR3 nucleotides: TGTGCCAGCAGCTTGGCCGGTGCGGCGAACACCGGGGAGCTGTTTTTT. The gene calls are TRBV5-4 and TRBJ2-2; D is uncertain. Germline CDR1 reads SGHNT; CDR2 reads YYREEE (reference sequence). This CDR3 is built from 16 residues. The V end lost 0 bases, the J end lost 0 bases, and 9 bases lay between the germline ends.

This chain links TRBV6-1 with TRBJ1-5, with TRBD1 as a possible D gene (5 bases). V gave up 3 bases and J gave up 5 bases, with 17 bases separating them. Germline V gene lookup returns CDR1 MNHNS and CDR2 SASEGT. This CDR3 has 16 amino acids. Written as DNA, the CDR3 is TGTGCCAGCAGTGAGGGGTGGGGGGGGGAGTATCAGCCCCAGCATTTT. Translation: CASSEGWGGEYQPQHF.

The CDR3 sequence is CATSRPIAEEQFF. CDR3 nucleotide sequence: TGTGCCACCAGCAGACCCATAGCGGAAGAGCAGTTCTTC. V gene TRBV15 combines with J gene TRBJ2-1; a possible D gene is TRBD2 (6 bases). Germline CDR1 LNHNV, CDR2 YYDKDF (reference sequence). Trimming shortened V by 2 bases and J by 10 bases, and 12 bases separated the two germline ends. The CDR3 length is 13 residues.